This T cell receptor (beta chain) emerged from a study of blood T cell repertoires in COVID-19. Overall study: T cells, B-cell-depleted T cells, or PBMCs supplied cDNA or gDNA.

Sequencing was performed with immunoSEQ multiplex PCR; in TCRdb, only in-frame clones are kept and a portion is missing. The sample records some 170,000 clones, about 78% being singletons. The origin of this receptor is a woman aged 45 to 65 who had recovered from COVID-19. Sequenced: PBMCs or T cells enriched from blood (not recorded which).

CDR3 in DNA: TGTGCCACCTCTAGCGGGAGGAGCTCCTACGAGCAGTACTTC. As protein: CATSSGRSSYEQYF. J is TRBJ2-7 and V is TRBV6-5; 11 bases match TRBD2. CDR1 is MNHEY, CDR2 SVGAGI, per germline. J lost 0 bases, V lost 10 bases, and 5 bases had no gene match. The CDR3 is made up of 14 amino acids.